The 10 T cell receptor beta chains below all came from one sample that was sequenced in a study of CD8 T cells in Susac syndrome. With random hexamers, reverse transcription was performed on 0.5 to 1 ug of RNA. MiXCR, applied by TCRdb to the immunoSEQ multiplex PCR reads, yields one record per CDR3 protein. The sample has 70,000 or so distinct CDR3 sequences; approximately 95% are singletons. The material sequenced was CD8+ T cells from PBMCs. The source is a human donor in good health.

The rearrangement links TRBV3-1 to TRBJ2-7; TRBD2 aligns across 8 bases. The trim removed 0 bases at V and 0 bases at J, leaving 4 bases unmatched. Germline V gene lookup returns CDR1 LGHDT and CDR2 YNNKEL (reference sequence). The CDR3 is 16 amino acids. As DNA, the CDR3 is TGTGCCAGCAGCCAAGAGGTAGCGGGACCCTCCTACGAGCAGTACGTC. Amino acid sequence: CASSQEVAGPSYEQYV.

V and J are TRBV4-3 and TRBJ2-5; no clear D gene. Germline values: CDR1 LGHNA, CDR2 YSLEER. V lost 0 bases, J lost 4 bases, and 12 bases lay in between. This CDR3 is built from 15 residues. The CDR3 coding sequence is TGCGCCAGCAGCCAAGATAGGGTAACGGCAGAGACCCAGTACTTC. This sequence encodes CASSQDRVTAETQYF.

V usage is TRBV28 and J usage is TRBJ2-7, with 8 bases lining up with TRBD1. The CDR3 is 14 amino acids. With V trimmed by 4 bases and J by 2 bases, 4 bases remained unmatched. From germline, CDR1 is MDHEN and CDR2 SYDVKM. The CDR3 sequence is CASSSWTGTYEQYV. DNA of the CDR3: TGTGCCAGCAGTTCCTGGACAGGGACCTACGAGCAGTACGTC.

The chain joins TRBV30 to TRBJ2-2; 9 nucleotides align to TRBD1. CDR1 and CDR2 from the germline V gene are GTSNPN and SVGIG (reference sequence). The ends lost 3 bases at V and 6 bases at J; junction bases unmatched: 8. This CDR3 region has 15 residues. CDR3 nucleotide sequence: TGTGCCTGGAGCCCTGGGACAGGGAGGGCCGGGGAGCTGTTTTTT. It encodes CAWSPGTGRAGELFF.

This clonotype was counted once. As DNA, the CDR3 is TGTGCCAGCACCATAAGGGGTTGGCCCGCGGAGACCCAGTACTTC. It is translated as CASTIRGWPAETQYF. This chain links TRBV28 with TRBJ2-5; the D gene is possibly TRBD1 (5 bases). Germline V gene lookup returns CDR1 MDHEN and CDR2 SYDVKM. The V and J ends lost 7 bases and 5 bases respectively, with 20 bases between them. The CDR3 sequence is 15 residues long.

The gene calls are TRBV15 and TRBJ2-7; 7 positions match TRBD1. The germline V gene has CDR1 LNHNV and CDR2 YYDKDF (reference sequence). The CDR3 runs 14 residues. The V segment lost 1 base and the J segment 4 bases; nucleotides outside the gene matches: 4. The CDR3 sequence is CATSRGGTAYEQYV. The CDR3 DNA reads as TGTGCCACCAGCAGAGGAGGGACAGCTTACGAGCAGTACGTC.

The chain joins TRBV7-9 to TRBJ1-5; 7 nucleotides match TRBD1. CDR3 size: 12 residues. The V segment lost 5 bases and the J segment 5 bases; nucleotides outside the gene matches: 0. The germline V gene has CDR1 SEHNR and CDR2 FQNEAQ (reference sequence). The CDR3 reads CASSTGDQPQHF. The CDR3 coding sequence is TGTGCCAGCAGCACAGGGGATCAGCCCCAGCATTTT.

The chain carries TRBV4-1 and TRBJ2-2; 12 bases agree with TRBD2. Trimming took 3 bases from V and 7 from J; bases not matched to a gene: 3. Germline loops: CDR1 MGHRA, CDR2 YSYEKL. CDR3 length: 15 residues. The CDR3 reads CASSHRTSGDGELFF. For the CDR3, the DNA is TGCGCCAGCAGCCACCGGACTAGCGGGGACGGGGAGCTGTTTTTT.

The V call is TRBV7-2, the J call TRBJ1-2, with 12 positions matching TRBD1. Germline CDR1 SGHTA, CDR2 FQGNSA. The length of the CDR3 is 15 residues. V was clipped by 3 bases and J by 8 bases; unmatched bases: 7. CDR3 amino acids: CASSLIGTGGRGYTF. The CDR3 nucleotides are TGTGCCAGCAGCTTGATTGGGACAGGGGGCAGGGGCTACACCTTC.

V usage is TRBV5-1 and J usage is TRBJ2-2, with D maybe TRBD1 (5 bases). The CDR3 consists of 16 residues. V was clipped by 1 base and J by 5 bases, with 15 bases between them. Germline V gene data show CDR1 as SGHRS and CDR2 as YFSETQ. CDR3 sequence reads: CASSLWGHLNTGELFF. The CDR3 region has the DNA TGCGCCAGCAGCTTGTGGGGCCACCTCAATACCGGGGAGCTGTTTTTT.